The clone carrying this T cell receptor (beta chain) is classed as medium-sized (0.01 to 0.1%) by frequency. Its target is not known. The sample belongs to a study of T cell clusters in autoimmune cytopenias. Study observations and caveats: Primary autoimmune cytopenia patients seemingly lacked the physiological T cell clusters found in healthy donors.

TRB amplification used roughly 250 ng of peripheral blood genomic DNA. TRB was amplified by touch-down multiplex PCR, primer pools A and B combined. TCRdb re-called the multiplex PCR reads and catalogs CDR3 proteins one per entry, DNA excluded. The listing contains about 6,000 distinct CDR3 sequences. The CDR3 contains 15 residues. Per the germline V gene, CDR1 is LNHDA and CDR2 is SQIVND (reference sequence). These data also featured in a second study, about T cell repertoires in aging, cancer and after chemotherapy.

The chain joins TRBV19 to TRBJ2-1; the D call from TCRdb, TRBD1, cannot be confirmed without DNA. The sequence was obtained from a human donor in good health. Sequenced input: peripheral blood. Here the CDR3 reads CATRTGEFAYNEQFF. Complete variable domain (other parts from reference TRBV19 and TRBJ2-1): DGGITQSPKYLFRKEGQNVTLSCEQNLNHDAMYWYRQDPGQGLRLIYYSQIVNDFQKGDIAEGYSVSREKKESFPLTVTSAQKNPTAFYLCATRTGEFAYNEQFFGPGTRLTVL.